Below are 31 T cell receptor beta chains sequenced from a single sample in a study of graft-versus-host responses after intestinal transplantation. Clones were read by immunoSEQ multiplex PCR, and TCRdb kept only the in-frame ones, dropping some. The sample shows fewer than 60,000 clones, roughly 83% of them seen only once. The antigens these receptors bind are not known. The sequencing used unstimulated CD4+ T cells sorted from spleen or lymph node cells, collected before transplant. Receptors originate from a human donor who was the organ donor for an intestinal transplant.

This clone has just one count. The J gene is TRBJ2-5, the V gene TRBV10-1, with D uncertain. The DNA end is more similar to TRBJ2-7, so the J call may be wrong. The CDR3 consists of 11 residues. Germline CDR1 is WNHNN and CDR2 is SYGVQD (reference sequence). The CDR3 DNA follows: TGCGCCAGCAGTGACACCTACGAGCAGTACTTC. It is translated as CASSDTYEQYF.

V and J are TRBV18 and TRBJ2-5; D remains unclear. The germline CDR1 and CDR2 sequences are KGHSH and LQKENI. V gave up 4 bases and J gave up 5 bases, with 14 bases separating them. This CDR3 is 14 amino acids long. CDR3 DNA: TGTGCCAGCTCACTACTCCCCCAGTGGGAGACCCAGTACTTC. This sequence encodes CASSLLPQWETQYF. The full variable domain, in which reference TRBV18 and TRBJ2-5 provide the parts outside the CDR3, is NAGVMQNPRHLVRRRGQEARLRCSPMKGHSHVYWYRQLPEEGLKFMVYLQKENIIDESGMPKERFSAEFPKEGPSILRIQQVVRGDSAAYFCASSLLPQWETQYFGPGTRLLVL.

The chain has TRBV21-1 and TRBJ2-7; the D call in the table, TRBD1, was not verified against the DNA. TRBV21-1 is marked as a pseudogene. The CDR3 totals 18 residues. The CDR3 is CASSKVRVDRGPTYEQYF. The CDR3, as DNA: TGTGCCAGCAGCAAAGTTCGGGTCGACAGGGGGCCCACCTACGAGCAGTACTTC.

This clone was seen once. This sample also contains other DNA sequences that code for the same CDR3. CDR3 sequence: CASSLDETQYF. The CDR3 region has the DNA TGCGCCAGCAGCTTGGATGAGACCCAGTACTTC. V is TRBV5-1 and J is TRBJ2-5; unclear D gene. V was pared by 0 bases and J by 5 bases, with 2 bases between. This CDR3 comprises 11 residues. Germline lookup yields CDR1 SGHRS and CDR2 YFSETQ. Full variable domain (missing parts from reference TRBV5-1 and TRBJ2-5): KAGVTQTPRYLIKTRGQQVTLSCSPISGHRSVSWYQQTPGQGLQFLFEYFSETQRNKGNFPGRFSGRQFSNSRSEMNVSTLELGDSALYLCASSLDETQYFGPGTRLLVL.

This clone has just one count. This chain uses TRBV15 with TRBJ2-7; D may match TRBD1 or TRBD2 (5 bases each). V lost 2 bases, J lost 6 bases, and 8 bases lay in between. Germline V CDR1 and CDR2: LNHNV, YYDKDF (reference sequence). The CDR3 is 12 amino acids. CDR3 in amino acids: CATSRSGAEQYF. The CDR3 bases are TGTGCCACCAGCAGATCCGGGGCCGAGCAGTACTTC. Full variable domain (rest looked up from reference TRBV15 and TRBJ2-7): DAMVIQNPRYQVTQFGKPVTLSCSQTLNHNVMYWYQQKSSQAPKLLFHYYDKDFNNEADTPDNFQSRRPNTSFCFLDIRSPGLGDTAMYLCATSRSGAEQYFGPGTRLTVT.

A remark on this clone: The junction does not match germline at one end; this may be a read error. This sequence joins TRBV7-2 and TRBJ2-1; TRBD2 is a possible D gene (5 bases). CDR1 SGHTA and CDR2 FQGNSA come from the germline V gene. This CDR3 is 12 amino acids long. The CDR3 spells CASSTSRTSLIF. In DNA, the CDR3 is TGTGCCAGCAGCACCTCCCGGACTTCCTTAATCTTC.

DNA for the CDR3: TGTGCCTGGAGTTTCCTAGCGGGAGGCGGGGAGACCCAGTACTTC. It specifies CAWSFLAGGGETQYF. The V gene is TRBV30, the J gene TRBJ2-5, with TRBD2 identical over 11 bases. After removal of 2 bases from V and 5 bases from J, the junction contained 7 bases not matched to a gene. Germline CDR1 is GTSNPN and CDR2 is SVGIG (reference sequence). The CDR3 extends over 15 amino acids.

The chain recombines TRBV27 with TRBJ1-6, with a weak D call TRBD1 (6 bases). V dropped 2 bases and J dropped 2 bases, with 7 bases sitting between them. The CDR3 totals 15 residues. Per germline, CDR1 MNHEY and CDR2 SMNVEV (reference sequence). The CDR3 spells CASSLGTTYNSPLHF. The CDR3 DNA sequence: TGTGCCAGCAGTTTAGGGACAACCTATAATTCACCCCTCCACTTT.

The chain links TRBV18 to TRBJ1-6, with TRBD1 as a possible D gene (6 bases). CDR1 and CDR2 (germline): KGHSH, LQKENI. The CDR3 totals 15 residues. V gave up 3 bases and J gave up 7 bases, with 13 bases separating them. This chain's CDR3 is CASSPPQGQNSPLHF. The CDR3 region has the DNA TGTGCCAGCTCACCCCCCCAGGGGCAGAATTCACCCCTCCACTTT.

This chain joins TRBV7-9 and TRBJ2-1; 12 nucleotides line up with TRBD2. Losses at the gene ends were 1 base for V and 8 bases for J; bases not matched to a gene: 9. The CDR3 covers 17 residues. Germline loops: CDR1 SEHNR, CDR2 FQNEAQ (reference sequence). The CDR3 loop reads CASSLGDPGLAGHEQFF. CDR3 bases: TGTGCCAGCAGCTTAGGGGACCCGGGACTAGCGGGTCATGAGCAGTTCTTC. The full variable domain, with the rest looked up from reference TRBV7-9 and TRBJ2-1, is DTGVSQNPRHKITKRGQNVTFRCDPISEHNRLYWYRQTLGQGPEFLTYFQNEAQLEKSRLLSDRFSAERPKGSFSTLEIQRTEQGDSAMYLCASSLGDPGLAGHEQFFGPGTRLTVL.

This clone was seen once. This sample also contains other DNA sequences that code for the same CDR3. V usage is TRBV6-5 and J usage is TRBJ2-7; TRBD2 matches 8 bases. The CDR3 is 16 amino acids. Germline CDR1 is MNHEY and CDR2 is SVGAGI. The V gene end was trimmed by 3 bases and the J gene end by 11 bases; junction bases not matched to a gene: 18. This CDR3 is CASSYGGEKGAGVEYF. DNA of the CDR3: TGTGCCAGCAGTTATGGAGGGGAAAAGGGAGCGGGAGTGGAGTACTTC.

J is TRBJ2-7 and V is TRBV11-2; D not resolved. Trimming pared 1 base from V and 6 bases from J, leaving 4 bases between. The CDR3 is 11 residues long. CDR1 and CDR2 (germline): SGHAT, FQNNGV. In DNA, the CDR3 is TGTGCCAGCAGCTTAGTGGCCGAGCAGTACTTC. Residues: CASSLVAEQYF.

The chain is built from TRBV5-4 and TRBJ2-3; the D is unclear. CDR1 is SGHNT and CDR2 is YYREEE in the germline V gene (reference sequence). The CDR3 consists of 14 residues. V lost 0 bases to trimming and J lost 4 bases, with 9 bases between them. The CDR3 loop reads CASSLAVGADTQYF. The CDR3 DNA reads as TGTGCCAGCAGCTTGGCCGTTGGTGCAGATACGCAGTATTTT.

This chain uses TRBV10-3 with TRBJ2-3; D might be TRBD1 (6 bases). The V and J ends lost 10 bases and 2 bases respectively, with 13 bases between them. The CDR3 is 13 amino acids. Germline CDR1 and CDR2: ENHRY and SYGVKD. In DNA form, the CDR3 reads TGTGCCAAGTCACAGGGAGTCACAGATACGCAGTATTTT. Its translation is CAKSQGVTDTQYF.

The rearrangement links TRBV5-1 to TRBJ1-1; 9 nucleotides agree with TRBD1. V lost 0 bases and J lost 7; bases outside the gene matches: 4. CDR3 size: 14 residues. Germline CDR1 and CDR2: SGHRS and YFSETQ. CDR3 loop: CASSLDGQGIEAFF. CDR3 DNA: TGCGCCAGCAGCTTGGATGGACAGGGGATTGAAGCTTTCTTT.

The chain couples TRBV5-4 to TRBJ2-2, with 9 nucleotides matching TRBD1. Germline V CDR1 and CDR2: SGHNT, YYREEE (reference sequence). The CDR3 is 16 residues long. The junction had 10 bases not matched to a gene; V was cut back by 5 bases and J by 5 bases. As DNA, the CDR3 is TGTGCCAGCAGGGCAGGCCCGACAGGGGGGACCGGGGAGCTGTTTTTT. Translated, it gives CASRAGPTGGTGELFF.

The rearrangement joins TRBV5-4 to TRBJ2-1; TRBD2 agrees at 10 bases. With 0 bases clipped from V and 5 bases from J, the junction kept 2 bases outside the gene matches. This CDR3 has 15 amino acids. Germline-derived CDR1 and CDR2 are SGHNT and YYREEE (reference sequence). The CDR3 coding sequence is TGTGCCAGCAGCTTGGGTGGACTAGCGGACAATGAGCAGTTCTTC. It specifies CASSLGGLADNEQFF.

This sequence joins TRBV28 and TRBJ2-3; TRBD2 matches 8 bases. V gave up 6 bases and J gave up 0 bases; unmatched junction bases: 5. Germline V gene sequence: CDR1 MDHEN, CDR2 SYDVKM. This CDR3 comprises 15 residues. The CDR3 region is CASSPGGPSTDTQYF. The CDR3 DNA sequence: TGTGCCAGCAGCCCGGGGGGGCCAAGCACAGATACGCAGTATTTT.

This chain connects TRBV27 to TRBJ1-2; 11 bases map to TRBD1. This CDR3 has 17 residues. Germline V lookup: CDR1 MNHEY, CDR2 SMNVEV (reference sequence). The junction had 13 bases not matched to a gene; V was cut back by 3 bases and J by 7 bases. CDR3 loop: CASSLDPDRGRRSGYTF. The DNA for the CDR3 is TGTGCCAGCAGTTTGGACCCGGACAGGGGGCGACGTAGTGGCTACACCTTC.

This chain joins TRBV9 and TRBJ1-1, with TRBD1 as a possible D gene (5 bases). Trimming left V 3 bases short and J 5 bases short, with 14 bases between. Per the germline V gene, CDR1 is SGDLS and CDR2 is YYNGEE. The CDR3 has 14 residues. CDR3 bases: TGTGCCAGCAGCGCAGGGACCGCGAGGACTGAAGCTTTCTTT. Translating gives CASSAGTARTEAFF.

This clone was seen only a few times. The rearrangement joins TRBV11-2 to TRBJ2-3, with 7 bases matching TRBD2. Germline V gives CDR1 SGHAT, CDR2 FQNNGV. Trimming removed 1 base from V and 2 bases from J; junction bases left unmatched: 6. The CDR3 has 16 residues. The DNA for the CDR3 is TGTGCCAGCAGCTTAGCGGGTCGGGGGGTCACAGATACGCAGTATTTT. Translating gives CASSLAGRGVTDTQYF.

The rearrangement links TRBV7-2 to TRBJ2-7, with D possibly being TRBD1 (6 bases). CDR3 length: 16 residues. V gave up 1 base and J gave up 6 bases, with 19 bases separating them. Germline assignment: CDR1 SGHTA and CDR2 FQGNSA. This CDR3 reads CASSLETSQGRSEQYF. The CDR3 region has the DNA TGTGCCAGCAGCTTAGAAACCTCACAGGGCCGAAGCGAGCAGTACTTC.

V is TRBV7-8 and J is TRBJ2-7; 9 nucleotides align to TRBD1. V lost 2 bases, J lost 2 bases, and 4 bases stayed unmatched. The CDR3 has 15 residues. Germline values: CDR1 SGHVS, CDR2 FQNEAQ. CDR3 protein: CASSLRGQGAYEQYF. CDR3 nucleotides: TGTGCCAGCAGCTTACGGGGACAGGGTGCCTACGAGCAGTACTTC. Complete variable domain (other parts from reference TRBV7-8 and TRBJ2-7): GAGVSQSPRYKVAKRGQDVALRCDPISGHVSLFWYQQALGQGPEFLTYFQNEAQLDKSGLPSDRFFAERPEGSVSTLKIQRTQQEDSAVYLCASSLRGQGAYEQYFGPGTRLTVT.

V gene TRBV19 combines with J gene TRBJ2-1; 12 nucleotides agree with TRBD2. Looked up from germline, CDR1 is LNHDA and CDR2 is SQIVND (reference sequence). This CDR3 is 15 amino acids long. Trimming took 6 bases from V and 5 from J; bases not matched to a gene: 5. The CDR3: CASRAGLAGHNEQFF. The CDR3 nucleotides are TGTGCCAGTAGAGCGGGACTAGCGGGCCACAATGAGCAGTTCTTC.

The gene calls are TRBV7-2 and TRBJ2-4; 8 positions match TRBD1. This CDR3 has 11 amino acids. From germline, CDR1 is SGHTA and CDR2 FQGNSA. The trim removed 5 bases at V and 9 bases at J, leaving 0 bases unmatched. DNA of the CDR3: TGTGCCAGCAGCGGACAGGGCATTCAGTACTTC. This gives the protein CASSGQGIQYF.

For this clone: Distinct nucleotide sequences in the sample also encode this CDR3. CDR3 residues: CSARVETQYF. The CDR3 bases are TGCAGTGCTAGAGTAGAGACCCAGTACTTC. The rearrangement joins TRBV20-1 to TRBJ2-5; D gene unclear. CDR3 length equals 10 residues. Trimming shortened V by 1 base and J by 4 bases, and 1 base separated the two germline ends. Germline loops: CDR1 DFQATT, CDR2 SNEGSKA (reference sequence).

The CDR3 nucleotides are TGCGCCAGCAGCCCGTACGACAGGGGAGCAACTAATGAAAAACTGTTTTTT. Its protein is CASSPYDRGATNEKLFF. The chain couples TRBV4-1 to TRBJ1-4; 8 positions agree with TRBD1. The CDR3 extends over 17 amino acids. Germline-derived CDR1 and CDR2 are MGHRA and YSYEKL. Unmatched junction bases numbered 7, after V lost 4 bases and J lost 0 bases.

The chain uses TRBV6-5 and TRBJ1-1, with no clear D. Trimming pared 3 bases from V and 1 base from J, leaving 6 bases between. Per the germline V gene, CDR1 is MNHEY and CDR2 is SVGAGI. This CDR3 spans 13 amino acids. The CDR3 nucleotides are TGTGCCAGCAGTTATGAAGGGAACACTGAAGCTTTCTTT. This translates into CASSYEGNTEAFF.

This chain links TRBV7-2 with TRBJ2-1; 12 nucleotides agree with TRBD2. After removal of 5 bases from V and 6 bases from J, the junction contained 5 bases not matched to a gene. There are 15 residues in the CDR3. The V gene's germline CDR1 is SGHTA and CDR2 FQGNSA. The chain's CDR3 is CASSLTSGGGNEQFF. The CDR3 region has the DNA TGTGCCAGCAGCCTGACTAGCGGGGGAGGCAATGAGCAGTTCTTC.

The rearrangement uses TRBV5-5 and TRBJ1-2; no firm D call. Germline assignment: CDR1 SGHKS and CDR2 YYEKEE (reference sequence). CDR3 size: 17 residues. V was cut by 0 bases and J by 0 bases, with 15 bases left in between. The CDR3 here is CASSLARSLGANYGYTF. DNA of the CDR3: TGTGCCAGCAGCTTGGCCAGAAGCTTGGGTGCTAACTATGGCTACACCTTC.

The CDR3 loop reads CASGLPQGDTEAFF. The CDR3, as DNA: TGTGCTAGTGGTTTGCCCCAAGGGGACACTGAAGCTTTCTTT. The chain combines TRBV12-5 with TRBJ1-1, with TRBD1 as a possible D gene (5 bases). Germline CDR1 is LGHNT and CDR2 is FRNRAP. The V and J ends lost 2 bases and 3 bases respectively, with 10 bases between them. The CDR3 consists of 14 residues.